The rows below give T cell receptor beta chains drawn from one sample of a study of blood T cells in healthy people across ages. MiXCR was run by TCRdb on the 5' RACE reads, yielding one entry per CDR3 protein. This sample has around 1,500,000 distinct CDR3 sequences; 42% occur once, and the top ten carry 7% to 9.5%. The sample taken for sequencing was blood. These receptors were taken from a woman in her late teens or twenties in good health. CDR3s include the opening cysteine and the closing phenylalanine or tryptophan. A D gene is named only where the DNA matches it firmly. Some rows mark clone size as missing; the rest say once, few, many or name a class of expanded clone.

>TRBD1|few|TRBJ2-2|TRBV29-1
CSVELGTGWAGELFF
TGCAGCGTTGAACTCGGGACAGGTTGGGCCGGGGAGCTGTTTTTT
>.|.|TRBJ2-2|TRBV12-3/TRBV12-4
CASSYGLNTGELFF
TGTGCCAGCAGCTACGGACTGAACACCGGGGAGCTGTTTTTT
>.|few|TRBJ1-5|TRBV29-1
CSVGGGANQPQHF
TGCAGCGTTGGCGGGGGGGCCAATCAGCCCCAGCATTTT
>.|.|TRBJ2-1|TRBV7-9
CASSLGTSREQFF
TGTGCCAGCAGCTTAGGTACCTCAAGGGAGCAGTTCTTC
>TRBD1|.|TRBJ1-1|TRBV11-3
CASSSGGQGRTEAFF
TGTGCCAGCAGCTCGGGGGGACAGGGGCGCACTGAAGCTTTCTTT
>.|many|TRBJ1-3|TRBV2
CASFGDSGNTIYF
TGTGCCAGCTTCGGGGACTCTGGAAACACCATATATTTT
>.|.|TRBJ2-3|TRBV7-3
CASSATIRGDTQYF
TGTGCCAGCAGCGCCACCATTCGGGGGGATACGCAGTATTTT
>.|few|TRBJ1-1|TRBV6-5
CASSRAQGNTEAFF
TGTGCCAGCAGTCGCGCCCAGGGTAACACTGAAGCTTTCTTT
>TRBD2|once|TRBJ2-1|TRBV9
CASSVAASGISYNEQFF
TGTGCCAGCAGCGTAGCCGCTAGCGGGATCTCCTACAATGAGCAGTTCTTC
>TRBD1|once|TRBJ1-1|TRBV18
CASSPKGQGTEAFF
TGTGCCAGCTCACCTAAAGGACAGGGGACTGAAGCTTTCTTT
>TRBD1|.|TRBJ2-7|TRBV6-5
CASSYDGQGLSYEQYF
TGTGCCAGCAGTTACGACGGACAGGGGCTCTCCTACGAGCAGTACTTC
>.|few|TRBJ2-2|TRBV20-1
CSASGPTGELFF
TGCAGTGCTAGTGGTCCCACCGGGGAGCTGTTTTTT
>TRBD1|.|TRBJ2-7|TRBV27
CASSSHWTGVDEQYF
TGTGCCAGCAGTTCCCACTGGACAGGAGTGGACGAGCAGTACTTC
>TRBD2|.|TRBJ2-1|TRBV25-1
CASEGLAAYNEQFF
TGTGCCAGCGAGGGACTAGCGGCCTACAATGAGCAGTTCTTC
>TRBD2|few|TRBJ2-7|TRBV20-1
CSAPSSREGSYEQYF
TGCAGTGCTCCATCGTCGCGGGAGGGGTCCTACGAGCAGTACTTC
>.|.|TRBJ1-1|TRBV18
CAGSPGTGGMNTEAFF
TGTGCCGGCTCACCCGGGACGGGTGGTATGAACACTGAAGCTTTCTTT